The source of this T cell receptor (beta chain) is a study of blood T cell repertoires in COVID-19. The V gene's germline CDR1 is KGHDR and CDR2 SFDVKD. CDR3 length: 16 residues. V gave up 1 base and J gave up 5 bases; unmatched junction bases: 5. This table comes from immunoSEQ multiplex PCR, and its TCRdb copy is limited to in-frame clones, with some not included. The data show approximately 250,000 clones, with more than 85% seen just once and roughly 2.8% held by the top ten. Across 20 to 25 US areas, participants ranged in age from 18 to 89 years. J is TRBJ2-1 and V is TRBV24-1, with TRBD2 identical over 9 bases. Sequencing was carried out using PBMCs or T cells enriched from blood (not recorded which). The origin of this receptor is a man aged 35-49 years who had been exposed to COVID-19. CDR3: CATSDFGTSRNNEQFF. CDR3 coding DNA: TGTGCCACCAGTGATTTCGGGACTAGCAGAAACAATGAGCAGTTCTTC.